This T cell receptor beta chain was observed in a study of blood T cell repertoires in COVID-19. Study context: Acute-phase and convalescent COVID-19 samples originated in the United States, Italy and Spain. T cells, B-cell-depleted T cells, or PBMCs provided the cDNA or gDNA that served as material.

Per the original methods: From reference gene primer amplification, estimates of nucleated cell counts were derived. This table comes from immunoSEQ multiplex PCR, and its TCRdb copy is limited to in-frame clones, with some not included. The D gene and trimming were derived from the DNA, and the V and J assignments and clone size from that table. This sample yields 300,000 to 350,000 clones, of which around 90% are seen a single time; approximately 0.98% belongs to the top ten. Patients at the Seattle site were enrolled during active infection and followed longitudinally. With 5 bases clipped from V and 9 bases from J, the junction kept 9 bases outside the gene matches. Germline V gene lookup returns CDR1 LNHDA and CDR2 SQIVND (reference sequence). This CDR3 region has 14 residues.

This TCR came from a woman between 35 and 50 years old with COVID-19, enrolled during active disease. Sequencing was performed on peripheral blood. The rearrangement joins TRBV19 to TRBJ2-3, with 9 nucleotides matching TRBD2. For the CDR3, the DNA is TGTGCCAGTAGTTCCCGCGCTAGCGGGATGACGCAGTATTTT. Residues: CASSSRASGMTQYF.